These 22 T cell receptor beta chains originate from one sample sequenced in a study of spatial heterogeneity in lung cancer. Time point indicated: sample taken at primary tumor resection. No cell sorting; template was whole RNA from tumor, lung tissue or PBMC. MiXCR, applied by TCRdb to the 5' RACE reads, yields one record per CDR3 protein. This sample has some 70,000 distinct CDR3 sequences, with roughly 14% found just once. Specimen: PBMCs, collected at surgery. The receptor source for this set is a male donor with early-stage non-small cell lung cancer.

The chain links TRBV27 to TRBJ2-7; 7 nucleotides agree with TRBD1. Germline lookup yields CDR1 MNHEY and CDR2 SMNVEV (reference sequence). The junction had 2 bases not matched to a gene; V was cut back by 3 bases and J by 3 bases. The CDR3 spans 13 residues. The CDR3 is CASSLRTGYEQYF. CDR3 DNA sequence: TGTGCCAGCAGTTTGAGGACAGGCTACGAGCAGTACTTC.

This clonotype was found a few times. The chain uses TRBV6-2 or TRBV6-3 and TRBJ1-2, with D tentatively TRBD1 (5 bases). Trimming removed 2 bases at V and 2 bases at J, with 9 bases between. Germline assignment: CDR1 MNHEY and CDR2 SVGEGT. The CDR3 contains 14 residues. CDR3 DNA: TGTGCCAGCAGTTACCAGGGAGCCAACTATGGCTACACCTTC. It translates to CASSYQGANYGYTF.

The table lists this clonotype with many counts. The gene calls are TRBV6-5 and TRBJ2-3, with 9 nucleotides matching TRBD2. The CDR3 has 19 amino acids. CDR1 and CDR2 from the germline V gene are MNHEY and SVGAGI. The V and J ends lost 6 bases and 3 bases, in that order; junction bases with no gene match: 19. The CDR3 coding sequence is TGTGCCAGCAGCCCCGGGACTAGCCTTTTGCCCCCCGTTACAGATACGCAGTATTTT. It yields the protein CASSPGTSLLPPVTDTQYF.

The chain's CDR3 is CASRGDTQYF. CDR3 DNA sequence: TGTGCCAGCAGAGGAGATACGCAGTATTTT. J is TRBJ2-3 and V is TRBV12-3 or TRBV12-4; D not certain. CDR3 length: 10 residues. Between the trimmed V and J ends, which lost 6 bases and 5 bases, there was a span of 3 bases.

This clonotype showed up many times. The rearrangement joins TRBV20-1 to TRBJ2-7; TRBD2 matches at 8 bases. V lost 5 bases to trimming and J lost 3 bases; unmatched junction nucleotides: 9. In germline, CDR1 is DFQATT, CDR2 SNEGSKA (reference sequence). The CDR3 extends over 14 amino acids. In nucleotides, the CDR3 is TGCAGTGCTTCCCCCGGGGGGACTAGCTACGAGCAGTACTTC. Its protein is CSASPGGTSYEQYF.

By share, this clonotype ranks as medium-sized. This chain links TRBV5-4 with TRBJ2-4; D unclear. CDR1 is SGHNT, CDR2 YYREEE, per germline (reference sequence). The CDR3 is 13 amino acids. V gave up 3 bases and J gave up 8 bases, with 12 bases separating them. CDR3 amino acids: CASSWTRWDIQYF. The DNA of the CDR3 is TGTGCCAGCAGCTGGACCAGATGGGACATTCAGTACTTC.

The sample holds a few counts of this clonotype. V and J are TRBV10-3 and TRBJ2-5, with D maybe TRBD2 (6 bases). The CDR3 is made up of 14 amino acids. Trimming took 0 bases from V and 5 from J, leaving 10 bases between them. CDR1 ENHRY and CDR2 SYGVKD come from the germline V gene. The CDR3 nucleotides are TGTGCCATCAGTGAGTCGCGGGACTCGGAGACCCAGTACTTC. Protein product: CAISESRDSETQYF.

The CDR3: CASSLRTGGMDEQFF. The CDR3 nucleotides are TGCGCCAGCAGCTTGAGAACGGGAGGGATGGATGAGCAGTTCTTC. V usage is TRBV5-1 and J usage is TRBJ2-1, with 8 positions matching TRBD2. The V and J ends lost 1 base and 8 bases, in that order; junction bases with no gene match: 8. The CDR3 runs to 15 residues. Germline V gene lookup returns CDR1 SGHRS and CDR2 YFSETQ.

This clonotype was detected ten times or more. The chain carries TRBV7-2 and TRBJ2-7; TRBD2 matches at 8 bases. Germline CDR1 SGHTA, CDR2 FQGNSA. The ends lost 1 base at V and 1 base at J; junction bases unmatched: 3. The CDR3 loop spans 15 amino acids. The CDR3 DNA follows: TGTGCCAGCAGCTTAGGATTAGCGGGATCCTACGAGCAGTACTTC. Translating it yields CASSLGLAGSYEQYF.

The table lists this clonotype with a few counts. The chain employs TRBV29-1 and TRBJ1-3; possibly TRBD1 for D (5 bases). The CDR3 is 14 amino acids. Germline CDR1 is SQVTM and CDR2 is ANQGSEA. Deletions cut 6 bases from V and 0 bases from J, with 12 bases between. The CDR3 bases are TGCAGCGTGGGGGGAGGGAACTCTGGAAACACCATATATTTT. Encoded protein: CSVGGGNSGNTIYF.

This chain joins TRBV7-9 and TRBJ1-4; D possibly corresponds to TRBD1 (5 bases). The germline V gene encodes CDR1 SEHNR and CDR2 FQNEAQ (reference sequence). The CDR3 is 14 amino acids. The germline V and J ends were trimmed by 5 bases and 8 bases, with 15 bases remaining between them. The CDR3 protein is CASSRGDPWEKLFF. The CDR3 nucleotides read TGTGCCAGCAGCCGAGGGGACCCGTGGGAAAAACTGTTTTTT.

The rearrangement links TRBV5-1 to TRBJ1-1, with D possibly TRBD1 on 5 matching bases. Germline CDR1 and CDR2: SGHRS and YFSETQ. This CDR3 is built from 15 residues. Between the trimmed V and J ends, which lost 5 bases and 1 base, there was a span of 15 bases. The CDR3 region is CASSPSLTGNTEAFF. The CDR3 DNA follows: TGCGCCAGCAGTCCCTCCCTCACAGGGAACACTGAAGCTTTCTTT. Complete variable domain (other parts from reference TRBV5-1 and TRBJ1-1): KAGVTQTPRYLIKTRGQQVTLSCSPISGHRSVSWYQQTPGQGLQFLFEYFSETQRNKGNFPGRFSGRQFSNSRSEMNVSTLELGDSALYLCASSPSLTGNTEAFFGQGTRLTVV.

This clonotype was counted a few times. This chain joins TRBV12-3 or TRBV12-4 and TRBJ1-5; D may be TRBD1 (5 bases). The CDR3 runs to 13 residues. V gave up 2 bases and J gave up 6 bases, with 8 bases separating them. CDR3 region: CASSLRGSQPQHF. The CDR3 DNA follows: TGTGCCAGCAGTTTAAGGGGTAGTCAGCCCCAGCATTTT.

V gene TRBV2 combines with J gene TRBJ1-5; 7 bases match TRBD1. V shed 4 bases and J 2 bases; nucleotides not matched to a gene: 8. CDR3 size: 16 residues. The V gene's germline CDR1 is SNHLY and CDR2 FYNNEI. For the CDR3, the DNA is TGTGCCAGCAGTGCCTCAGGGGGACGAGGCAATCAGCCCCAGCATTTT. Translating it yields CASSASGGRGNQPQHF.

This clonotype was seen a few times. The CDR3 nucleotides read TGTGCCAGCAGTCCGTTCAGGGCAAGGAACACTGAAGCTTTCTTT. Protein: CASSPFRARNTEAFF. The chain carries TRBV6-5 and TRBJ1-1; D possibly corresponds to TRBD1 (5 bases). Trimming took 5 bases from V and 1 from J, leaving 14 bases between them. This CDR3 spans 15 amino acids. Per germline, CDR1 MNHEY and CDR2 SVGAGI.

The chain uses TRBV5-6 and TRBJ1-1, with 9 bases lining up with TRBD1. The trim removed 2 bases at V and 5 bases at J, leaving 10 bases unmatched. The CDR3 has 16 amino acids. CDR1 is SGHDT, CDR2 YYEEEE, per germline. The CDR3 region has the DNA TGTGCCAGCAGCTTCCGGGACAGGGTACTAAAAACTGAAGCTTTCTTT. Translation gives CASSFRDRVLKTEAFF.

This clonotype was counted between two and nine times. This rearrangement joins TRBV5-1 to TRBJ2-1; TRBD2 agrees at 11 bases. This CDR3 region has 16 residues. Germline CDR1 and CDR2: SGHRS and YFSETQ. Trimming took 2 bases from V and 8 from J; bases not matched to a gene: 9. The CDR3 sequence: CASSLTSGSRWDEQFF. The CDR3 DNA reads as TGCGCCAGCAGCTTAACTAGCGGGAGTCGTTGGGATGAGCAGTTCTTC.

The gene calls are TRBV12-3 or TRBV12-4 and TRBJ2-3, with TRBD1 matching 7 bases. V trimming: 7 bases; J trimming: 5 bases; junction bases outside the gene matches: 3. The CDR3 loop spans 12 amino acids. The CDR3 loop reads CASKPGGDTQYF. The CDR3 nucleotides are TGTGCCAGCAAACCAGGGGGAGATACGCAGTATTTT.

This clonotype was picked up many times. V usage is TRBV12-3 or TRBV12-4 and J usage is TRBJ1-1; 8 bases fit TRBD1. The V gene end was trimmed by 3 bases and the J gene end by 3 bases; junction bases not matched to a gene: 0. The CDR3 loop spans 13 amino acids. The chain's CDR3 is CASSLDRDTEAFF. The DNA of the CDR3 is TGTGCCAGCAGTTTGGACAGGGACACTGAAGCTTTCTTT.

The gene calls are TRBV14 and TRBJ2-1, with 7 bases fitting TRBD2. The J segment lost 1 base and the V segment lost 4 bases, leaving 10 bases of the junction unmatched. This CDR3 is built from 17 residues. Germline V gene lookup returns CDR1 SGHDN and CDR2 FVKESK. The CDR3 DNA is TGTGCCAGCAGCCCACAGCTCTGGGAGGGTTCCTACAATGAGCAGTTCTTC. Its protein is CASSPQLWEGSYNEQFF.

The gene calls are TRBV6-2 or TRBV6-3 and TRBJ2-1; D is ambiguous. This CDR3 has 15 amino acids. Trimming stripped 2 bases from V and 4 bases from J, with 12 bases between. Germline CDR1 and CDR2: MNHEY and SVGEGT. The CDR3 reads CASSYEAQRYNEQFF. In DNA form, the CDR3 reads TGTGCCAGCAGTTACGAGGCCCAGAGATACAATGAGCAGTTCTTC.

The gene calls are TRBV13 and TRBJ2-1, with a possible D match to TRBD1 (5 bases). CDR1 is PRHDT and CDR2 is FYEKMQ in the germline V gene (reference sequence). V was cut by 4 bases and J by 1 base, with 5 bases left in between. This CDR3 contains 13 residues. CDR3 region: CASSSGSYNEQFF. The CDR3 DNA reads TGTGCCAGCAGCTCAGGGTCCTACAATGAGCAGTTCTTC.